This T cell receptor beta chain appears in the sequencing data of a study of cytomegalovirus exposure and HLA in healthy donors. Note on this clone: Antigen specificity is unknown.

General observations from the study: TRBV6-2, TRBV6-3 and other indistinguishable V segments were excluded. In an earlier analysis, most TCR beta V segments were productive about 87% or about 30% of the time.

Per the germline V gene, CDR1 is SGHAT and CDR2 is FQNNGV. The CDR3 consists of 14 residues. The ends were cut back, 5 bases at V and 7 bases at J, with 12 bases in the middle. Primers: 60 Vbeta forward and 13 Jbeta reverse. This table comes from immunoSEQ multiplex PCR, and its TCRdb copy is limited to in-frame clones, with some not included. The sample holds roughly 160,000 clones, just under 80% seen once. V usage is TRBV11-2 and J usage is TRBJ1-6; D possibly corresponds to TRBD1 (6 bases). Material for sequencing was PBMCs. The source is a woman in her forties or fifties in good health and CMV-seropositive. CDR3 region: CASSRRTGNSPLHF. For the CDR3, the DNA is TGTGCCAGCAGCCGCCGAACAGGGAATTCACCCCTCCACTTT.